This TCR beta chain appears in the sequencing data of a study of shared clonotypes between healthy human individuals. On this clone: The sample contains more than one DNA sequence encoding this CDR3.

The data were produced by immunoSEQ multiplex PCR, yet TCRdb's version contains in-frame clones alone and is incomplete. The sample contains some 2.3 million clones, 85% to 95% of which appear only once. J lost 5 bases, V lost 2 bases, and 7 bases had no gene match. This CDR3 has 16 amino acids. Germline V gene data show CDR1 as SGHRS and CDR2 as YFSETQ. The rearrangement joins TRBV5-1 to TRBJ2-5; TRBD2 agrees at 12 bases. The sequenced material came from naive CD4+ T cells from PBMCs. The subset here: CD45RA+ positively selected. This receptor was taken from a young man in good health. Some clones in this sample may be carry-over from other donors' samples. CDR3 in amino acids: CASSLAGLAGQETQYF. The CDR3 nucleotides read TGCGCCAGCAGCTTAGCTGGACTAGCGGGACAGGAGACCCAGTACTTC.